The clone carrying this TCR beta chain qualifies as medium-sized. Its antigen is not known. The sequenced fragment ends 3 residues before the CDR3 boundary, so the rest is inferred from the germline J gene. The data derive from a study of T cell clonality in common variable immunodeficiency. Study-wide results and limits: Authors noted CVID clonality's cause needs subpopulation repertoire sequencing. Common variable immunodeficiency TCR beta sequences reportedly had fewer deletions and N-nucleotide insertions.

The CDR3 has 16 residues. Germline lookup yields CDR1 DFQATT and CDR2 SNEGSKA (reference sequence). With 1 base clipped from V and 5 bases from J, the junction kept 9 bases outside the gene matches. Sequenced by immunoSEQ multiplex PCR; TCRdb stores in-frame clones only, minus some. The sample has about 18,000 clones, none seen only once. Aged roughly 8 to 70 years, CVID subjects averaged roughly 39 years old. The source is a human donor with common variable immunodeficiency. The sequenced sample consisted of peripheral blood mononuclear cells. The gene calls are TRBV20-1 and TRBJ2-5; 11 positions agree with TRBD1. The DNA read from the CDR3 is TGCAGTGCTAGAGGGGTCGGACAGGGGGCGTCGGAGACC. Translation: CSARGVGQGASET. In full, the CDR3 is CSARGVGQGASETQYF.